Given below is one T cell receptor (beta chain) in context. What it binds is unknown. cDNA libraries for TCR alpha and TCR beta, carrying sample barcodes and UMIs, came from 5'RACE with constant-segment primers. TCRdb processed the 5' RACE reads anew with MiXCR; each CDR3 protein has one entry. Here the sample spans 550,000 to 650,000 distinct CDR3 sequences, around 16% being singletons. This specimen belongs to a study of T-cell memory formation after mild COVID-19. Study findings and constraints: Prior to infection, memory already included some responding clones, suggesting cross-reactive memory joined. Balance between CD4 and CD8 was seen in clones contracting day 15 to 85, and a CD4+ lean was seen in later expanders. In second-wave clones peaking day 37, SARS-CoV-2 specificity remained unconfirmed.

The CDR3 is 17 residues long. In germline, CDR1 is MGHDK, CDR2 SYGVNS. V shed 1 base and J 4 bases; nucleotides not matched to a gene: 6. The chain is built from TRBV25-1 and TRBJ2-1; 11 bases match TRBD2. The receptor's source is an adult woman who had mild COVID-19 (a few samples of this study predate the infection). Cell type and time point are not known. Input material: PBMCs or a T cell subset sorted from them (not recorded which). The DNA of the CDR3 is TGTGCCAGCAGTGAATTAGCGGGAGGGGATTCGTACAATGAGCAGTTCTTC. Its protein product is CASSELAGGDSYNEQFF.